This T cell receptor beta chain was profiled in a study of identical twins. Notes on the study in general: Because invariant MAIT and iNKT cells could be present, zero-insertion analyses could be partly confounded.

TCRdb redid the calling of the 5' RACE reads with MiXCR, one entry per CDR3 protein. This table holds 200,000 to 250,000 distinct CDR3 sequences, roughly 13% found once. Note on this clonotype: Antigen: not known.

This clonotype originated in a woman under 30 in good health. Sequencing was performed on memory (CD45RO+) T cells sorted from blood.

The CDR3 is CSAKTLGGYTF. The DNA of the CDR3 is TGCAGTGCCAAAACCCTCGGGGGCTACACCTTC. V gene TRBV20-1 combines with J gene TRBJ1-2; D is undetermined. This CDR3 comprises 11 residues. The germline CDR1 and CDR2 sequences are DFQATT and SNEGSKA (reference sequence). The germline V and J ends were trimmed by 6 bases and 8 bases, with 13 bases remaining between them.